These 2 T cell receptor beta chains were sequenced from one sample in a study of T cell responses to AZD1222 COVID-19 vaccine (dated by TCRdb to the early 2020s). Preparation of the library involved the immunoSEQ multiplex PCR assay. TCRdb's version of the immuneACCESS table is confined to in-frame rearrangements and falls short of the full clone set. An unresolved V gene accounts for under half of the shortfall where checked; the remainder is of unknown origin. This sample comprises tens of thousands of clones, around 85% of them detected only once. Of the sample, roughly 11% falls within the top ten clones. In light of the paper, this sample's time point label describes: about 28 days (+/-7) after the second vaccine dose. The sequenced sample was peripheral blood, obtained 28 days after the second AZD1222 dose. These receptors were obtained from an adult who received the AZD1222 COVID-19 vaccine.

The rearrangement links TRBV19 to TRBJ1-4; 9 bases fit TRBD1. The CDR3 loop spans 14 amino acids. Germline-derived CDR1 and CDR2 are LNHDA and SQIVND (reference sequence). The junction had 13 bases not matched to a gene; V was cut back by 5 bases and J by 15 bases. CDR3 DNA: TGTGCCAGTAGTCTTCCGGGACAGGGACTCTCTTTGTTTTTT. This translates into CASSLPGQGLSLFF. The full variable domain, in which reference TRBV19 and TRBJ1-4 provide the parts outside the CDR3, is DGGITQSPKYLFRKEGQNVTLSCEQNLNHDAMYWYRQDPGQGLRLIYYSQIVNDFQKGDIAEGYSVSREKKESFPLTVTSAQKNPTAFYLCASSLPGQGLSLFFGSGTQLSVL.

The gene calls are TRBV2 and TRBJ2-7; D not certain. The germline gives CDR1 SNHLY, CDR2 FYNNEI. V lost 1 base, J lost 0 bases, and 13 bases lay in between. The CDR3 runs 16 residues. The CDR3 sequence: CASSEDYGRFSYEQYF. The CDR3 DNA sequence: TGTGCCAGCAGTGAAGACTACGGCCGATTCTCCTACGAGCAGTACTTC.